Listed here are 8 T cell receptor beta chains from one sample, sequenced in a study of blood T cell repertoires in COVID-19. Assay: immunoSEQ multiplex PCR; the TCRdb copy retains only in-frame clones and omits some. The sample shows about 120,000 clones, 70% to 90% of them seen only once. Sequenced: peripheral blood. These TCRs come from a human donor in a cohort sampled during active COVID-19.

The chain recombines TRBV3-1 (or the pseudogene TRBV3-2) with TRBJ2-7, with D perhaps matching TRBD2 (6 bases). Looked up from germline, CDR1 is LGHDT and CDR2 is YNNKEL (reference sequence). The CDR3 has 12 residues. The V end lost 7 bases, the J end lost 2 bases, and 9 bases lay between the germline ends. The CDR3 DNA is TGTGCCAGCACTTCGGGGGCCTACGAGCAGTACTTC. Its protein is CASTSGAYEQYF.

This clone occurred once. This chain uses TRBV18 with TRBJ2-7, with D unclear. The V gene lost 3 bases and the J gene lost 2 bases, with 17 bases spanning the gap. This CDR3 comprises 16 residues. CDR1 and CDR2 (germline): KGHSH, LQKENI. The CDR3 loop reads CASSPEQQVKTYEQYF. CDR3 DNA: TGTGCCAGCTCACCGGAACAGCAAGTCAAGACCTACGAGCAGTACTTC.

The V call is TRBV3-1 (or the pseudogene TRBV3-2), the J call TRBJ2-2; maybe TRBD1 (6 bases). The ends were cut back, 3 bases at V and 1 base at J, with 6 bases in the middle. From germline, CDR1 is LGHDT and CDR2 YNNKEL (reference sequence). The CDR3 extends over 14 amino acids. In DNA form, the CDR3 reads TGTGCCAGCAGCCAGGACAGGAACACCGGGGAGCTGTTTTTT. This translates into CASSQDRNTGELFF.

The chain recombines TRBV25-1 with TRBJ2-7; possibly TRBD2 for D (5 bases). Germline V gives CDR1 MGHDK, CDR2 SYGVNS. This CDR3 has 14 residues. V was shortened by 1 base and J by 3 bases, with 10 bases between the two germline ends. The CDR3 nucleotides read TGTGCCAGCAGTGAATTCGGGAAACACTACGAGCAGTACTTC. It translates to CASSEFGKHYEQYF.

This CDR3 reads CASSTVGQGRSPLHF. CDR3 nucleotide sequence: TGTGCCAGCAGTACCGTCGGACAGGGAAGATCACCCCTCCACTTT. The J gene is TRBJ1-6, the V gene TRBV2; 8 nucleotides line up with TRBD1. CDR1 and CDR2 (germline): SNHLY, FYNNEI. V lost 5 bases to trimming and J lost 10 bases; unmatched junction nucleotides: 10. CDR3 length: 15 residues.

This sequence joins TRBV27 and TRBJ1-5; the D gene is possibly TRBD1 (6 bases). The CDR3 length is 15 residues. Looked up from germline, CDR1 is MNHEY and CDR2 is SMNVEV (reference sequence). Trimming pared 3 bases from V and 9 bases from J, leaving 18 bases between. The CDR3 spells CASSFGGRGVLPQHF. In nucleotides, the CDR3 is TGTGCCAGCAGTTTTGGAGGGAGGGGGGTCTTGCCCCAGCATTTT.

The V and J genes are TRBV6-1 and TRBJ2-5; D is possibly TRBD2 (6 bases). The CDR3 covers 14 residues. The germline V and J ends were trimmed by 2 bases and 2 bases, with 9 bases remaining between them. The germline CDR1 and CDR2 sequences are MNHNS and SASEGT. Written as DNA, the CDR3 is TGTGCCAGCAGTGAATTTCGGGGGCAAGAGACCCAGTACTTC. It encodes CASSEFRGQETQYF.

The chain is built from TRBV3-1 (or the pseudogene TRBV3-2) and TRBJ1-4, with TRBD1 as a possible D gene (5 bases). V lost 0 bases to trimming and J lost 11 bases, with 13 bases between them. The CDR3 loop spans 14 amino acids. CDR1 LGHDT and CDR2 YNNKEL come from the germline V gene (reference sequence). The CDR3 spells CASSQEVSAGKLFF. The CDR3 DNA is TGTGCCAGCAGCCAAGAAGTATCCGCAGGGAAACTGTTTTTT.